The present T cell receptor (beta chain) was sequenced within a study of OX40 agonist ivuxolimab in advanced cancers. In the study overall: Ivuxolimab was an agonistic, fully human IgG2 monoclonal antibody directed against OX40 (CD134), a costimulatory receptor. Intravenous ivuxolimab was administered to patients every 2 weeks at six dose levels: 0.01, 0.1, 0.3, 1.5, 3 and 10 mg/kg. Among the roughly 50 dose-escalation patients, some 20 had hepatocellular carcinoma, roughly 15 melanoma, 9 renal cell carcinoma and 9 head and neck cancer. A male proportion of roughly 80% and a mean age of approximately 61 years, ranging from roughly 23 to 80, were recorded for the dose-escalation cohort. Prior anti-PD-1, anti-PD-L1 or anti-CTLA-4 therapy was permitted, and about two fifths of dose-escalation patients had received checkpoint inhibitors. Partial responses occurred in three dose-escalation patients: two with cutaneous melanoma and one with hepatocellular carcinoma. The purpose of peripheral TCRbeta sequencing was to test whether ivuxolimab changed TCR sequence diversity and led to clonal T-cell expansion. The paper covers the monotherapy dose-escalation part of the phase I ivuxolimab trial, which included N of about 50 patients.

CDR1 and CDR2 are drawn from the germline V gene: MNHEY, SVGAGI. From its cysteine to its phenylalanine, the CDR3 spans 13 amino acids. Just the 39-base CDR3 DNA is kept, in frame starting at base 1. This clone was observed a handful of times. What antigen it recognizes has not been identified. An end of the junction does not agree with germline; a read error may underlie this. For sequencing of the TCRbeta CDR3 region, genomic DNA was extracted from the sorted cells. The immunoSEQ Assay was used for sequencing of TCRbeta CDR3 regions. TCRdb stores this immuneACCESS table with in-frame sequences only. Part of the clones is absent; in the studies checked, under half of the shortfall reflects unresolved V genes, and no reason is known for the rest. Counted in this sample were over 30,000 clones; around four fifths of them appeared once. In total, the top ten clones hold 8.5% to 14% of the sample. The trial excluded patients who had a history of autoimmune disease or were on systemic immunosuppression. Peripheral blood for TCR sequencing was collected from all dose cohorts at baseline, on cycle 4 day 1, and on cycle 7 day 1. The samples were drawn from a first-in-human, open-label, multicenter phase I dose-escalation trial of ivuxolimab. Adults with locally advanced or metastatic melanoma, renal cell, hepatocellular, or head and neck squamous cell carcinoma were enrolled in the trial. CD4+ and CD8+ T cells were sorted separately from peripheral blood before TCR sequencing.

Results and caveats for the whole study, not just this receptor: After ivuxolimab, CD8+ T cells had more expanded clones than CD4+ T cells on average. The antigen specificity of the peripheral T cells that underwent clonal expansion was not determined. At doses of 0.1 to 3.0 mg/kg, clonal expansion of both CD4+ and CD8+ T cells in blood was seen between baseline and week 6. Low levels of normalized T-cell clonal expansion were also seen in some patients who did not respond. In partial responders in the 0.1-3.0 mg/kg groups, normalized peripheral clonal expansion was found to be among the lowest, especially among CD8+ T cells.

The chain joins TRBV6-5 to TRBJ1-1; a weak D assignment points to TRBD1 (6 bases agree). This receptor was identified in an adult with an advanced solid tumor such as melanoma, head and neck, liver or kidney cancer. The sample was CD4+ or CD8+ T cells sorted from blood, taken in a trial of the OX40 agonist ivuxolimab. At the DNA level, the sequence is TGTGCCAGCAGTGACTCAGGGGCCGGCAGGGCTTTCTTT. This codes for CASSDSGAGRAFF.